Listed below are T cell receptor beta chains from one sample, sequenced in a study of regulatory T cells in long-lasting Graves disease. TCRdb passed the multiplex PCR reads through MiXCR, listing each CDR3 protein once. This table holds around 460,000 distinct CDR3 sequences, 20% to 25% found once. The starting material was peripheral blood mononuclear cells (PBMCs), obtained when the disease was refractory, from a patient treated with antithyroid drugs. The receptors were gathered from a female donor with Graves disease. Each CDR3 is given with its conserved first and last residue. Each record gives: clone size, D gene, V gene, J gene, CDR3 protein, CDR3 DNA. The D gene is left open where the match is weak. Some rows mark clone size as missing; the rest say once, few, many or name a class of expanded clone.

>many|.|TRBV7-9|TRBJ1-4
CASSSNTGQGEKLFF
TGTGCCAGCAGCTCTAACACGGGACAAGGTGAAAAACTGTTTTTT
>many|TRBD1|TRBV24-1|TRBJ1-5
CATSDRVRDREGNQPQHF
TGTGCCACCAGTGATCGAGTTAGGGACAGGGAAGGCAATCAGCCCCAGCATTTT
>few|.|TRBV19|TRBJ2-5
CASTSDRETQYF
TGTGCCAGTACTTCAGATCGCGAGACCCAGTACTTC
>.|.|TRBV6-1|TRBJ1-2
CASRSGRVGYTF
TGTGCCAGCAGATCCGGCAGGGTTGGCTACACCTTC
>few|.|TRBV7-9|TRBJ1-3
CASGRGSSGNTIYF
TGTGCCAGCGGCAGGGGTTCATCTGGAAACACCATATATTTT
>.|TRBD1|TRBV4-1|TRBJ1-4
CASSLLATGGREKLFF
TGCGCCAGCAGCCTCCTCGCGACAGGGGGCCGGGAAAAACTGTTTTTT
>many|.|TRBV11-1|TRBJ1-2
CASSFQGMDYGYTF
TGTGCCAGCAGCTTTCAGGGCATGGACTATGGCTACACCTTC
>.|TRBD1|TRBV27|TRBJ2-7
CASSLGGQGYEQYF
TGTGCCAGCAGTCTAGGGGGACAGGGTTACGAGCAGTACTTC
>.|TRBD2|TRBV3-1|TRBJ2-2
CASSSTGGNTGELFF
TGTGCCAGCAGCTCTACGGGGGGGAACACCGGGGAGCTGTTTTTT
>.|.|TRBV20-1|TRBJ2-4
CSASGRGWDKSKNIQYF
TGCAGTGCTAGCGGCAGGGGATGGGATAAATCCAAAAACATTCAGTACTTC
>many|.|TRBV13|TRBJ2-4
CASSRFNELDIQYF
TGTGCCAGCAGCCGTTTTAATGAGCTGGACATTCAGTACTTC
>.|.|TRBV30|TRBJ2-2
CAHRDWTGELFF
TGTGCCCACAGGGATTGGACCGGGGAGCTGTTTTTT
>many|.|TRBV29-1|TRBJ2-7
CSVYTGPGEQYF
TGCAGCGTGTACACAGGGCCCGGGGAGCAGTACTTC
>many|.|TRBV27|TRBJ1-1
CASSFGPGFRTEAFF
.
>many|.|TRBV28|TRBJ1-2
CASSPHLPGRLYGYTF
TGTGCCAGCAGTCCCCATCTGCCGGGACGCCTCTATGGCTACACCTTC
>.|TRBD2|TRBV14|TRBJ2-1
CASSLAGVNNEQFF
TGTGCCAGCAGCCTAGCGGGAGTTAACAATGAGCAGTTCTTC
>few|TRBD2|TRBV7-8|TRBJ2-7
CASSPFGLATLGEQYF
TGTGCCAGCAGCCCGTTTGGACTAGCGACCTTGGGGGAGCAGTACTTC
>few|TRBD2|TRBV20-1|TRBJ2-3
CSARRAGGPDTQYF
TGCAGTGCTAGGCGAGCGGGGGGGCCAGATACGCAGTATTTT
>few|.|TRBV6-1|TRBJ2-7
CASSLGGVPYEQYF
TGTGCCAGCAGCCTCGGAGGGGTCCCCTACGAGCAGTACTTC
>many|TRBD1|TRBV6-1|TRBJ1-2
CASSTSGTGGGYTF
TGTGCCAGCAGTACATCCGGGACAGGGGGTGGCTACACCTTC
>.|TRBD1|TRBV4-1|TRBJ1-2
CASSQVQGANYGYTF
TGCGCCAGCAGCCAAGTACAGGGGGCTAACTATGGCTACACCTTC
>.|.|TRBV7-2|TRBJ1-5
CASSLMADQPQHF
TGTGCCAGCAGCTTGATGGCCGATCAGCCCCAGCATTTT
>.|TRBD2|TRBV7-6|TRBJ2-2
CASSLERLAGWTGELFF
TGTGCCAGCAGCTTAGAAAGACTAGCGGGTTGGACCGGGGAGCTGTTTTTT
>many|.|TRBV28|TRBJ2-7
CAAREGPSSYEQYF
TGTGCCGCAAGAGAGGGACCGAGCTCCTACGAGCAGTACTTC
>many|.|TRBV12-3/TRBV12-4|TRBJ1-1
CASSFGQNTEAFF
TGTGCCAGCAGTTTTGGGCAGAACACTGAAGCTTTCTTT
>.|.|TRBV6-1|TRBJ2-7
CANSDIGTQNDEQYF
TGTGCCAACAGTGACATTGGGACGCAGAATGACGAGCAGTACTTC
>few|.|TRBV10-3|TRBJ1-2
CATSPGERDGYTF
TGTGCCACTTCACCAGGGGAGAGGGATGGCTACACCTTC
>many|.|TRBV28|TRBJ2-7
CASSSWTGLGLGGYEQYF
TGTGCCAGCAGTTCTTGGACAGGCTTGGGACTCGGTGGGTACGAGCAGTACTTC
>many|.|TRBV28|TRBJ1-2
CASSLRDGLVNGYTF
TGTGCCAGCAGTTTACGGGACGGCCTTGTAAATGGCTACACCTTC
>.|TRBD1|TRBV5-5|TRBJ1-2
CASSWTGGSLGYTF
TGTGCCAGCAGCTGGACAGGGGGCTCTCTTGGCTACACCTTC
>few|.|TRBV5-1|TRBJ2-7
CASSPNRQGYSTLGEQYF
TGCGCCAGCTCCCCTAACAGGCAGGGTTATTCAACGTTGGGCGAGCAGTACTTC
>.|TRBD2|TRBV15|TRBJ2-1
CATSRDPPSGISHNEQFF
TGTGCCACCAGCAGAGATCCGCCTAGCGGGATTTCTCACAATGAGCAGTTCTTC
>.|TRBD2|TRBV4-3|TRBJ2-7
CASSQEDASGLYKQYF
TGCGCCAGCAGCCAAGAGGATGCTAGCGGTTTGTACAAGCAGTACTTC
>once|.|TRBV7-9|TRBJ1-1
CASSLAGVEKAFF
TGTGCCAGCAGCTTAGCGGGCGTGGAGAAAGCTTTCTTT
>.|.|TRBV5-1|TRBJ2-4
CASSSGGIAVAKNIQYF
TGCGCCAGCAGTTCAGGCGGGATTGCGGTAGCCAAAAACATTCAGTACTTC
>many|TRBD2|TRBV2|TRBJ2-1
CASTETSGNNEQFF
TGTGCCAGCACCGAGACTAGCGGGAACAATGAGCAGTTCTTC
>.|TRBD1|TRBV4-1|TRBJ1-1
CASSQGRATGVRNTEAFF
TGCGCCAGCAGCCAAGGTCGGGCTACAGGGGTTCGGAACACTGAAGCTTTCTTT
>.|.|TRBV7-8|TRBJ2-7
CASSPRRQGGHEQYF
TGTGCCAGCAGCCCCCGCAGGCAGGGAGGCCACGAGCAGTACTTC
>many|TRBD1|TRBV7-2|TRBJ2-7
CASSLSATGVEQYF
TGTGCCAGCAGCTTATCTGCGACAGGGGTCGAGCAGTACTTC
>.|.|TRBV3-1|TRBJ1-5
CASSQERQWTEFNSNQPQHF
TGTGCCAGCAGCCAAGAAAGACAGTGGACAGAATTCAATAGCAATCAGCCCCAGCATTTT
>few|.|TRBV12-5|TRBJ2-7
CASGLVPNRYEQYF
TGTGCTAGTGGTTTGGTACCTAATCGGTACGAGCAGTACTTC
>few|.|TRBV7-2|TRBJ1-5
CASSLGPRWGALNQPQHF
TGTGCCAGCAGCTTAGGTCCCCGTTGGGGGGCCCTCAATCAGCCCCAGCATTTT
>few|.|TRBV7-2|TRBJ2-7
CASSHSTSRDEQYF
TGTGCCAGCAGCCATAGCACTAGCCGCGACGAGCAGTACTTC
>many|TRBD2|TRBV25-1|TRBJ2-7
CASSEKAGGAGEQYF
TGTGCCAGCAGTGAAAAAGCGGGAGGGGCGGGTGAGCAGTACTTC
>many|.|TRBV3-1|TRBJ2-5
CASSQVTGAFETQYF
TGTGCCAGCAGCCAAGTTACGGGGGCCTTCGAGACCCAGTACTTC
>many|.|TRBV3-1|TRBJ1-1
CASSPGHHTEAFF
TGTGCCAGCAGTCCTGGACATCACACTGAAGCTTTCTTT
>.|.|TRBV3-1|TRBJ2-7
CASSQDQTSDGPLNEQYF
TGTGCCAGCAGCCAAGATCAGACATCGGACGGCCCCTTGAACGAGCAGTACTTC
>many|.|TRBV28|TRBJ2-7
CASSLYASPAYEQYF
TGTGCCAGCAGTTTATATGCGTCTCCGGCGTACGAGCAGTACTTC
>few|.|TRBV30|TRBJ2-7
CAWSLVYEQYF
TGTGCCTGGAGCTTAGTATACGAGCAGTACTTC
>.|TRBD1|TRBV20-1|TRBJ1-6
CSASPDRGYSPLHF
TGCAGTGCTAGCCCAGACAGGGGGTATTCACCCCTCCACTTT
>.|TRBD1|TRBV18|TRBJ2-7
CASSPGYTGQGVSYEQYF
TGTGCCAGCTCACCAGGGTATACCGGACAGGGAGTCTCCTACGAGCAGTACTTC
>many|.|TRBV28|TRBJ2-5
CASSSPRGLQETQYF
TGTGCCAGCAGTTCCCCCCGGGGGCTCCAAGAGACCCAGTACTTC
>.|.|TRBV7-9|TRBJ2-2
CASSSTTADRPNTGELFF
TGTGCCAGCAGCTCCACAACCGCGGACCGTCCGAACACCGGGGAGCTGTTTTTT
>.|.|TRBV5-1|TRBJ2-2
CASRGEDTGELFF
TGCGCCAGCAGGGGAGAGGATACCGGGGAGCTGTTTTTT
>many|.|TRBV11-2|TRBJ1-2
CASSEGRGRGGYTF
TGTGCCAGCAGCGAAGGCAGGGGCCGAGGGGGCTACACCTTC
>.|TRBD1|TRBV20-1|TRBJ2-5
CSATSGQGALETQYF
TGCAGTGCGACCTCGGGACAGGGGGCTTTAGAGACCCAGTACTTC
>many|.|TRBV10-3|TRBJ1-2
CAIKGGDYGYTF
TGTGCCATCAAGGGGGGCGACTATGGCTACACCTTC
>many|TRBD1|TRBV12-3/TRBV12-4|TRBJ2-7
CASSLEGQGAYEQYF
TGTGCCAGCAGTTTAGAGGGACAGGGGGCCTACGAGCAGTACTTC
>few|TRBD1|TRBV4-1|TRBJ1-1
CASSQDPTGYTEAFF
TGCGCCAGCAGCCAAGATCCGACAGGGTACACTGAAGCTTTCTTT